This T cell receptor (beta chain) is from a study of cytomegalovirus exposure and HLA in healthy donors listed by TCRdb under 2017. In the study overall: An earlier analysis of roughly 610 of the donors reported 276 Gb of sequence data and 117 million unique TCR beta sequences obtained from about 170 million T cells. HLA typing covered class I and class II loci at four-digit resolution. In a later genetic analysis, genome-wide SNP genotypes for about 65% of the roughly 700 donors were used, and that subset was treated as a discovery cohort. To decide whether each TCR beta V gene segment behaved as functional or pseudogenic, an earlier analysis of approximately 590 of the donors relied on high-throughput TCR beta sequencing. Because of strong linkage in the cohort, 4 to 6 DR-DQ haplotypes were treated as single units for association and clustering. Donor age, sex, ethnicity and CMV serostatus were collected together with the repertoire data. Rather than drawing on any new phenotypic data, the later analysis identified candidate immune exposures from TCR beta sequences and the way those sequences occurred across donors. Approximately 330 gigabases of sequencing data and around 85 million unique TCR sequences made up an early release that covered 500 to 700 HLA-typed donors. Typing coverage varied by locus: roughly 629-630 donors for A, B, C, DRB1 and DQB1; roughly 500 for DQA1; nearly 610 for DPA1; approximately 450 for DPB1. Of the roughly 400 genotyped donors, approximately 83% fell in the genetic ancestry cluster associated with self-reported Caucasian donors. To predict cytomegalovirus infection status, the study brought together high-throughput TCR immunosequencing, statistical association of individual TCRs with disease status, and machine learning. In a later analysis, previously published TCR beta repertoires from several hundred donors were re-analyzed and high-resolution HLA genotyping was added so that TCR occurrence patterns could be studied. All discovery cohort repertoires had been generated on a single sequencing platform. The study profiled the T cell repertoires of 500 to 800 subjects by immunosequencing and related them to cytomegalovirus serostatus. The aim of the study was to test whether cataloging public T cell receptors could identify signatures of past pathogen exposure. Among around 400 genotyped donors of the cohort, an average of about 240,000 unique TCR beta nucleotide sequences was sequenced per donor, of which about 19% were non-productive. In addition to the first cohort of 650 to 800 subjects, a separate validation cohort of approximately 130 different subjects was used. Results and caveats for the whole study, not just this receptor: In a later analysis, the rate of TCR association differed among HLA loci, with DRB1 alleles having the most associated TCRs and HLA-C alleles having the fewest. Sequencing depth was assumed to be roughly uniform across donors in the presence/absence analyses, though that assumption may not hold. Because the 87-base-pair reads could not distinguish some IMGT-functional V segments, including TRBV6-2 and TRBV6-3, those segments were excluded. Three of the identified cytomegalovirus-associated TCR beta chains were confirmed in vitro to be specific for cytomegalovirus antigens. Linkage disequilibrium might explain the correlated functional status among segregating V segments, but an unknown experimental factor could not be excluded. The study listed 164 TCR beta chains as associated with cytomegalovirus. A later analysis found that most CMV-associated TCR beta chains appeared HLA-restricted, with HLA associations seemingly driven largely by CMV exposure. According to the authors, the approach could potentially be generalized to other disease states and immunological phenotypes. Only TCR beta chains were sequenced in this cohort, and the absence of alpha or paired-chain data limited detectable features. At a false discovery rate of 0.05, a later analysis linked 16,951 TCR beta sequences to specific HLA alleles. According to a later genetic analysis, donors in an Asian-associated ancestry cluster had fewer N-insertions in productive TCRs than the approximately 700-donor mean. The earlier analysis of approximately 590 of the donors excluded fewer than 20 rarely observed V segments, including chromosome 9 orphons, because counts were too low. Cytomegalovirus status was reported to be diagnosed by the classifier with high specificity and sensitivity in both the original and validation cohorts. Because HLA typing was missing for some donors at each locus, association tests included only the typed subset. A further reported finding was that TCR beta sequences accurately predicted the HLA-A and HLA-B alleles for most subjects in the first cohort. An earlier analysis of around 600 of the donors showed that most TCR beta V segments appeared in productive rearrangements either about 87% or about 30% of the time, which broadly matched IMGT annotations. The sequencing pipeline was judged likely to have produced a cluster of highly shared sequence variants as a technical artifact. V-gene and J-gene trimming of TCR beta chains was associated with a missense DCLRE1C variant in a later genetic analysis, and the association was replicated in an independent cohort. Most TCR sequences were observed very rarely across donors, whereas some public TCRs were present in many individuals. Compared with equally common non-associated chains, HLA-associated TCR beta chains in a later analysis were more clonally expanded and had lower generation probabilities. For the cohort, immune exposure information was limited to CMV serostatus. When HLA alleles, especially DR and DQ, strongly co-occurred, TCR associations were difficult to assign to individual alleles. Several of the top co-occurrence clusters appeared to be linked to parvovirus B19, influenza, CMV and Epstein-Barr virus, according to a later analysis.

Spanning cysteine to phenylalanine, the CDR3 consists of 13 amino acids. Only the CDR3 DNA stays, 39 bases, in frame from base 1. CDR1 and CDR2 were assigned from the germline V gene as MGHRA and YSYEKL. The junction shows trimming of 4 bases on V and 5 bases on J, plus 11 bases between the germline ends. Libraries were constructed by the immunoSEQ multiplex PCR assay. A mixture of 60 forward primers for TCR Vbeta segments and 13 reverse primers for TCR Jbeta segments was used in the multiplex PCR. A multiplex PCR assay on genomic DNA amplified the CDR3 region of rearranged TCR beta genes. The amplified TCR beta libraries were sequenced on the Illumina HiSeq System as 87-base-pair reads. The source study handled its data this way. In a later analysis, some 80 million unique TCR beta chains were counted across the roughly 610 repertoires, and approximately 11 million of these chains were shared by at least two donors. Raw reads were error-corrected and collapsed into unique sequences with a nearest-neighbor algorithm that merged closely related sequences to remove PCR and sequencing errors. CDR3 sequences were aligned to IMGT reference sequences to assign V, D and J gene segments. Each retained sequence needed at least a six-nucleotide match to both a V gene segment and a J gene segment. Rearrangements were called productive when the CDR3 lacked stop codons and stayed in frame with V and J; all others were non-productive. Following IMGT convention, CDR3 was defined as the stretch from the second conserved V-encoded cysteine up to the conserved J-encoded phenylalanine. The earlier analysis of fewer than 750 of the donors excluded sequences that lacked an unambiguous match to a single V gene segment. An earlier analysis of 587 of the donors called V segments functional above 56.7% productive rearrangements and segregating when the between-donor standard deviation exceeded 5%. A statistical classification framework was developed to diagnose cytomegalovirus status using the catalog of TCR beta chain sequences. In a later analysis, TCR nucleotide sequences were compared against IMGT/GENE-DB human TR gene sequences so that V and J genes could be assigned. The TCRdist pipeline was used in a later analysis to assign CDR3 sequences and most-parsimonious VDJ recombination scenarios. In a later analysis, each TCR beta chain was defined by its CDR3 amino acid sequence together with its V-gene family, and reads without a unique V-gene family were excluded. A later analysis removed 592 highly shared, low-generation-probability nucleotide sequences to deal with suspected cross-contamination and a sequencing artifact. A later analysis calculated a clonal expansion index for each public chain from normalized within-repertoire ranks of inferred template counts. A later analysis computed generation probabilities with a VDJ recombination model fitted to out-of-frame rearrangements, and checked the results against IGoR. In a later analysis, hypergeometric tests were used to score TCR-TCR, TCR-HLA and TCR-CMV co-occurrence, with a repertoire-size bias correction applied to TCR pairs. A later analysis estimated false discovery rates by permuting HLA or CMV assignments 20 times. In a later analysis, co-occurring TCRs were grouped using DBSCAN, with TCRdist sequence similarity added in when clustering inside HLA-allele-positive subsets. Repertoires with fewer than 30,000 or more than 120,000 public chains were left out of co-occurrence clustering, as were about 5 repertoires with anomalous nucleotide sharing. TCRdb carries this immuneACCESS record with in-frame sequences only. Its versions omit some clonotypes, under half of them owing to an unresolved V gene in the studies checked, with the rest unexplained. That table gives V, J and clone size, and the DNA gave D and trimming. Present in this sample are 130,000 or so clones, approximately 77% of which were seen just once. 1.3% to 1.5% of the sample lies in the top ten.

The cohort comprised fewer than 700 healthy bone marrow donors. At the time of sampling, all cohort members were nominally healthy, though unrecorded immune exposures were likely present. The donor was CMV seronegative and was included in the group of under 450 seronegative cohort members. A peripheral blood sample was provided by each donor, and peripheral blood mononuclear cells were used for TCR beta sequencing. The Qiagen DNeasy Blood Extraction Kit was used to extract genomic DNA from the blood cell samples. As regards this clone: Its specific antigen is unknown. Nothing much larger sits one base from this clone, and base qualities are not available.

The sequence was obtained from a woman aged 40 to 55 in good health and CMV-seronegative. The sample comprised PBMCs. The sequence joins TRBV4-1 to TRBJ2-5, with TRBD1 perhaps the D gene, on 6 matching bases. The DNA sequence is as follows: TGCGCCAGCAGCCCGACAGGCCGGGAGACCCAGTACTTC. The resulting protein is CASSPTGRETQYF.